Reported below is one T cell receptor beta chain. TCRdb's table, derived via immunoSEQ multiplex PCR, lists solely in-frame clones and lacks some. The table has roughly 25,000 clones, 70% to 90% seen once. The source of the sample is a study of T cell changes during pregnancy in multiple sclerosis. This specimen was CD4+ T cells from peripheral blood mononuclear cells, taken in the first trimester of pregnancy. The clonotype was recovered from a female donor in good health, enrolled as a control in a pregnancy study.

The CDR3, as DNA: TGTGCCAGCAGTCGGGGGGGTCTCTACGAGCAGTACTTC. This codes for CASSRGGLYEQYF. The chain combines TRBV25-1 with TRBJ2-7, with TRBD2 matching 8 bases. V was clipped by 5 bases and J by 3 bases; unmatched bases: 3. This CDR3 region has 13 residues. Germline V lookup: CDR1 MGHDK, CDR2 SYGVNS.